This TCR beta chain came from a study of vaccination and CD4 T cells after COVID-19. Study details: Vaccinees got either two BNT162b2 doses or two mRNA-1273 doses. Overlapping peptides of the spike proteins of SARS-CoV-2, HCoV-NL63, HCoV-OC43 and HCoV-229E were used for cell stimulation. Overall study results and limits: Looking at convalescent patients, a median approximately 86% of reactive clones were present only post-vaccination.

Details on this clonotype: What it recognizes is unknown.

With the Oncomine TCR Beta short-read assay, DNA from cultured CD4+ T cells was sequenced. TCRdb called the PCR reads again in MiXCR, with one record for every CDR3 protein. The sample yields some 16,000 distinct CDR3 sequences, about 40% seen once. Treatment given: roughly nine-day PBMC culture with coronavirus spike peptide pools or control peptides (ViraFEST assay). Replacement of half the medium with fresh IL-2 medium took place on days 3 and 7. This CDR3 is built from 14 residues. Germline V gives CDR1 DFQATT, CDR2 SNEGSKA (reference sequence). After removal of 4 bases from V and 0 bases from J, the junction contained 6 bases not matched to a gene.

This sample comprised CD4+ T cells from blood, cultured in vitro, obtained after SARS-CoV-2 vaccination. The TCR was taken from a human donor who had recovered from COVID-19. The chain employs TRBV20-1 and TRBJ2-7; TRBD2 matches at 7 bases. The CDR3 DNA reads TGCAGTGCTAAGACTAGCCAGAGCTCCTACGAGCAGTACTTC. As protein: CSAKTSQSSYEQYF.